The 26 T cell receptor beta chains listed next were all sequenced from one sample in a study of PD-1 blockade in classical Hodgkin lymphoma. As for time point: newly diagnosed, previously untreated cHL patient sample. The repertoire was sequenced with immunoSEQ multiplex PCR; TCRdb's copy has only in-frame clones and lacks some. The repertoire consists of about 30,000 clones, with roughly nine tenths occurring once and the leading ten covering 3.8%. Sequences were obtained from peripheral blood mononuclear cells (PBMCs). All receptors derive from a human donor with classical Hodgkin lymphoma.

The chain couples TRBV27 to TRBJ2-3; 11 nucleotides agree with TRBD2. Germline loops: CDR1 MNHEY, CDR2 SMNVEV (reference sequence). CDR3 length: 17 amino acids. The trim removed 6 bases at V and 2 bases at J, leaving 10 bases unmatched. The CDR3 coding sequence is TGTGCCAGCAGCCCGGGACTAGCGGAGAGATACACAGATACGCAGTATTTT. This codes for CASSPGLAERYTDTQYF.

V is TRBV6-5 and J is TRBJ2-7, with 8 nucleotides matching TRBD1. Trimming removed 4 bases from V and 6 bases from J; junction bases left unmatched: 8. Per germline, CDR1 MNHEY and CDR2 SVGAGI. The CDR3 spans 14 residues. CDR3: CASSSDRDFAEQYF. CDR3 DNA sequence: TGTGCCAGCAGTTCGGACAGGGACTTCGCCGAGCAGTACTTC.

This clone is a singleton in its sample. In nucleotides, the CDR3 is TGTGCCAGCAGCTTTAGTGTCAACACCGGGGAGCTGTTTTTT. Translated: CASSFSVNTGELFF. This chain joins TRBV7-9 and TRBJ2-2; D not certain. The CDR3 runs to 14 residues. Germline-derived CDR1 and CDR2 are SEHNR and FQNEAQ (reference sequence). The ends were cut back, 3 bases at V and 2 bases at J, with 7 bases in the middle.

The chain uses TRBV18 and TRBJ1-6; perhaps TRBD1 as D (6 bases). Trimming pared 3 bases from V and 6 bases from J, leaving 9 bases between. The CDR3 spans 14 residues. Germline CDR1 KGHSH, CDR2 LQKENI. CDR3 protein: CASSPGQSNSPLHF. CDR3 bases: TGTGCCAGCTCACCTGGACAGAGTAATTCACCCCTCCACTTT.

This chain joins TRBV10-3 and TRBJ2-1; perhaps TRBD2 as D (5 bases). V lost 0 bases and J 2 bases, leaving 14 bases between the germline ends. Germline V CDR1 and CDR2: ENHRY, SYGVKD. This CDR3 is 17 amino acids long. The CDR3 protein is CAISESIRGFTYNEQFF. The CDR3 DNA reads TGTGCCATCAGTGAGTCGATAAGAGGGTTTACCTACAATGAGCAGTTCTTC.

This chain connects TRBV2 to TRBJ2-1; D remains unclear. The germline CDR1 and CDR2 sequences are SNHLY and FYNNEI. The CDR3 totals 11 residues. V lost 4 bases and J lost 8, with 6 bases in between. The CDR3 coding sequence is TGTGCCAGCAGTGGGGTCGATGAGCAGTTCTTC. It specifies CASSGVDEQFF.

The rearrangement uses TRBV7-3 and TRBJ2-2; 8 bases map to TRBD2. Germline CDR1 SGHTA, CDR2 FQGTGA. This CDR3 has 17 amino acids. The J segment lost 2 bases and the V segment lost 5 bases, leaving 10 bases of the junction unmatched. CDR3 sequence reads: CASSHTGTRSNTGELFF. The CDR3 DNA reads as TGTGCCAGCAGCCATACCGGGACTAGATCTAACACCGGGGAGCTGTTTTTT. The variable domain in full, with the rest retrieved from reference TRBV7-3 and TRBJ2-2, is GAGVSQTPSNKVTEKGKYVELRCDPISGHTALYWYRQSLGQGPEFLIYFQGTGAADDSGLPNDRFFAVRPEGSVSTLKIQRTERGDSAVYLCASSHTGTRSNTGELFFGEGSRLTVL.

The chain carries TRBV6-5 and TRBJ2-7, with 8 bases aligning to TRBD1. Germline CDR1 reads MNHEY; CDR2 reads SVGAGI. With 5 bases clipped from V and 3 bases from J, the junction kept 9 bases outside the gene matches. The CDR3 runs 15 residues. The CDR3 region is CASSGQGRAFYEQYF. Written as DNA, the CDR3 is TGTGCCAGCAGTGGACAGGGAAGGGCCTTCTACGAGCAGTACTTC.

The chain couples TRBV6-4 to TRBJ2-1; 13 bases are shared with TRBD2. The ends lost 6 bases at V and 9 bases at J; junction bases unmatched: 8. This CDR3 region has 15 residues. In germline, CDR1 is MRHNA, CDR2 SNTAGT. CDR3 loop: CASSSLAGGPGEQFF. The DNA for the CDR3 is TGTGCCAGCAGCTCACTAGCGGGAGGGCCGGGTGAGCAGTTCTTC.

This rearrangement joins TRBV4-3 to TRBJ2-3; 9 nucleotides align to TRBD1. Trimming took 5 bases from V and 6 from J; bases not matched to a gene: 9. Germline CDR1 and CDR2: LGHNA and YSLEER. The CDR3 totals 15 residues. The CDR3 protein is CASSRQGGSGDTQYF. CDR3 DNA sequence: TGCGCCAGCAGCAGACAGGGGGGTTCAGGGGATACGCAGTATTTT.

The sample holds one count of this clone. The J gene is TRBJ2-2, the V gene TRBV7-2; D is ambiguous. The CDR3 loop spans 14 amino acids. Trimming cost V 3 bases and J 6 bases, with 11 bases left between them. In germline, CDR1 is SGHTA, CDR2 FQGNSA. The CDR3 spells CASSFNPGSGELFF. CDR3 nucleotide sequence: TGTGCCAGCAGCTTTAACCCGGGTTCCGGGGAGCTGTTTTTT.

A single count supports this clone. The chain employs TRBV2 and TRBJ2-5, with unresolved D. CDR3 length: 11 residues. With 10 bases removed from V and 3 bases from J, the gap between germline ends came to 9 bases. The germline gives CDR1 SNHLY, CDR2 FYNNEI. The CDR3 DNA is TGTGCCAACAGACTGAAAGAGACCCAGTACTTC. It is translated as CANRLKETQYF.

This clone turned up a few times. This chain joins TRBV12-5 and TRBJ2-5, with D perhaps TRBD1 (6 bases). From germline, CDR1 is LGHNT and CDR2 FRNRAP. The length of the CDR3 is 16 residues. With 1 base removed from V and 4 bases from J, the gap between germline ends came to 16 bases. The CDR3 spells CASGLGVDTGTETQYF. The CDR3 DNA sequence: TGTGCTAGTGGTTTGGGGGTGGACACAGGGACAGAGACCCAGTACTTC.

The gene calls are TRBV27 and TRBJ2-7, with 7 positions matching TRBD1. Germline lookup yields CDR1 MNHEY and CDR2 SMNVEV (reference sequence). The junction had 5 bases not matched to a gene; V was cut back by 2 bases and J by 1 base. The CDR3 length is 15 residues. The CDR3 DNA reads TGTGCCAGCAGTTTAAGGGGGCGTGGGTCCTACGAGCAGTACTTC. It specifies CASSLRGRGSYEQYF.

The V and J genes are TRBV18 and TRBJ2-1; 7 bases agree with TRBD2. The CDR3 has 17 residues. J gave up 0 bases and V 6 bases, and 11 bases lay outside the gene matches. CDR1 KGHSH and CDR2 LQKENI come from the germline V gene. CDR3 DNA: TGTGCCAGCTCTCCTAGACTAGCCCTGAGCTCCTACAATGAGCAGTTCTTC. Its protein is CASSPRLALSSYNEQFF.

The genes are TRBV5-1 and TRBJ2-7; 8 positions match TRBD2. CDR1 SGHRS and CDR2 YFSETQ come from the germline V gene. J gave up 3 bases and V 3 bases, and 11 bases lay outside the gene matches. The length of the CDR3 is 16 residues. CDR3 protein: CASSSYPGRGDYEQYF. The CDR3 DNA reads TGCGCCAGCAGCTCCTATCCCGGGAGGGGGGACTACGAGCAGTACTTC.

The chain links TRBV19 to TRBJ2-6, with D tentatively TRBD1 or TRBD2 (5 bases each). Germline V gene data show CDR1 as LNHDA and CDR2 as SQIVND (reference sequence). The CDR3 length is 17 residues. The ends were cut back, 7 bases at V and 4 bases at J, with 20 bases in the middle. In DNA, the CDR3 is TGTGCCAGTACCAGTGGGACGGCCCCCCGGGGGGCCAACGTCCTGACTTTC. Its protein product is CASTSGTAPRGANVLTF.

This chain links TRBV6-5 with TRBJ1-3; TRBD1 is a possible D gene (5 bases). Germline V gene sequence: CDR1 MNHEY, CDR2 SVGAGI. CDR3 size: 16 residues. V lost 0 bases and J 2 bases, leaving 11 bases between the germline ends. CDR3: CASSYSDPRAGNTIYF. The CDR3 DNA sequence: TGTGCCAGCAGTTACTCGGACCCCAGGGCTGGAAACACCATATATTTT.

The rearrangement uses TRBV7-6 and TRBJ2-2; 7 bases are a match to TRBD1. CDR1 is SGHVS, CDR2 FNYEAQ, per germline. The CDR3 runs to 15 residues. V shed 4 bases and J 1 base; nucleotides not matched to a gene: 3. The CDR3 spells CASSSRTGNTGELFF. For the CDR3, the DNA is TGTGCCAGCAGCTCCCGGACAGGGAACACCGGGGAGCTGTTTTTT.

Of note for this clone: The sample contains more than one DNA sequence encoding this CDR3. V is TRBV7-2 and J is TRBJ1-2; 7 positions match TRBD1. J gave up 2 bases and V 4 bases, and 1 base lay outside the gene matches. CDR3 size: 13 residues. Germline V gene data show CDR1 as SGHTA and CDR2 as FQGNSA. The CDR3 nucleotides read TGTGCCAGCAGCTCGGGACAGAACTATGGCTACACCTTC. Protein: CASSSGQNYGYTF.

The chain carries TRBV11-1 and TRBJ2-1; 9 bases fit TRBD2. Losses at the gene ends were 2 bases for V and 4 bases for J; bases not matched to a gene: 6. Germline CDR1 is SGHAT and CDR2 is FQDESV (reference sequence). The CDR3 is 16 residues long. The DNA of the CDR3 is TGTGCCAGCAGCTTAACCGGGACTAGCTATTACAATGAGCAGTTCTTC. This encodes CASSLTGTSYYNEQFF. Together with reference TRBV11-1 and TRBJ2-1, the CDR3 gives the full variable domain: EAEVAQSPRYKITEKSQAVAFWCDPISGHATLYWYRQILGQGPELLVQFQDESVVDDSQLPKDRFSAERLKGVDSTLKIQPAELGDSAMYLCASSLTGTSYYNEQFFGPGTRLTVL.

The chain employs TRBV19 and TRBJ2-7, with a possible D match to TRBD1 (6 bases). The germline V and J ends were trimmed by 3 bases and 3 bases, with 12 bases remaining between them. The CDR3 covers 14 residues. From germline, CDR1 is LNHDA and CDR2 SQIVND (reference sequence). CDR3 bases: TGTGCCAGTAGTATTCAGCCAGGGGACTACGAGCAGTACTTC. Protein: CASSIQPGDYEQYF.

This clone was detected only a few times. The chain joins TRBV27 to TRBJ2-1, with 7 bases lining up with TRBD1. The CDR3 has 13 amino acids. V lost 3 bases, J lost 8 bases, and 4 bases stayed unmatched. Germline loops: CDR1 MNHEY, CDR2 SMNVEV (reference sequence). CDR3 nucleotide sequence: TGTGCCAGCAGTTTTGGGACAGCTGATGAGCAGTTCTTC. Translated: CASSFGTADEQFF.

CDR3 amino acids: CALEGSGTEAFF. The CDR3 nucleotides read TGTGCCCTGGAGGGTTCTGGCACTGAAGCTTTCTTT. The gene calls are TRBV6-6 and TRBJ1-1, with unresolved D. The CDR3 runs to 12 residues. V was shortened by 11 bases and J by 4 bases, with 14 bases between the two germline ends. Per the germline V gene, CDR1 is MNHNY and CDR2 is SVGAGI (reference sequence).

This clone was recorded only once. The chain couples TRBV6-5 to TRBJ2-7, with 10 bases identical to TRBD2. This CDR3 spans 14 amino acids. J was trimmed by 3 bases and V by 5 bases; bases with no gene match: 4. Looked up from germline, CDR1 is MNHEY and CDR2 is SVGAGI. Written as DNA, the CDR3 is TGTGCCAGCAGTAAGACTAGCGGGTACTACGAGCAGTACTTC. It translates to CASSKTSGYYEQYF.

The chain recombines TRBV19 with TRBJ1-2; TRBD1 matches 9 bases. This CDR3 is built from 13 residues. After removal of 4 bases from V and 13 bases from J, the junction contained 10 bases not matched to a gene. Per the germline V gene, CDR1 is LNHDA and CDR2 is SQIVND (reference sequence). The CDR3 spells CASSTNRGREPTF. DNA for the CDR3: TGTGCCAGTAGTACTAACAGGGGGCGAGAACCCACCTTC.